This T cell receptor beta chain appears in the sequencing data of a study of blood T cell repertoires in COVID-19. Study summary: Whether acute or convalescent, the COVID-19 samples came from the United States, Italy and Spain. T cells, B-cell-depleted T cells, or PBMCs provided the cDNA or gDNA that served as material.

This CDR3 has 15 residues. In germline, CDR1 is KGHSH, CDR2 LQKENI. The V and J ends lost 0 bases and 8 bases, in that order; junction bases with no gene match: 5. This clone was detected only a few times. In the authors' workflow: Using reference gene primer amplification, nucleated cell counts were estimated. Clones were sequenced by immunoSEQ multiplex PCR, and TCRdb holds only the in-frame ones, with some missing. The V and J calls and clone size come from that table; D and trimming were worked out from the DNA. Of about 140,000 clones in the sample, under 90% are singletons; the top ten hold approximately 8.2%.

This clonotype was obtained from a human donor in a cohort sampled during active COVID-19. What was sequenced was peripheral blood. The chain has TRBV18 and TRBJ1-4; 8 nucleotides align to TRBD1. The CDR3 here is CASSPPTGVREKLFF. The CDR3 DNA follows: TGTGCCAGCTCACCACCGACAGGGGTCCGGGAAAAACTGTTTTTT. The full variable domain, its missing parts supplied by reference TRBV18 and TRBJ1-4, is NAGVMQNPRHLVRRRGQEARLRCSPMKGHSHVYWYRQLPEEGLKFMVYLQKENIIDESGMPKERFSAEFPKEGPSILRIQQVVRGDSAAYFCASSPPTGVREKLFFGSGTQLSVL.